The 29 T cell receptor beta chains given below trace back to one sample, sequenced in a study of T cells in Graves' hyperthyroidism and ophthalmopathy. The investigators amplified TCR beta CDR3 regions from RNA transcripts. HTBI primers drove first-round RT-PCR of the TCR CDR3. TCRdb used MiXCR to reprocess the multiplex PCR reads, holding one entry per CDR3 protein. Of around 290,000 distinct CDR3 sequences listed, roughly an eighth are singletons. Sequencing was done on a sample of blood. The receptor set was obtained from a woman aged 40 to 50 with Graves' hyperthyroidism.

The table lists this clonotype with many counts. The gene calls are TRBV29-1 and TRBJ1-1; unclear D gene. Germline lookup yields CDR1 SQVTM and CDR2 ANQGSEA. Trimming left V 6 bases short and J 5 bases short, with 16 bases between. The CDR3 loop spans 13 amino acids. DNA for the CDR3: TGCAGCGTGGGCTTGATGGGGAGTACTGAAGCTTTCTTT. This encodes CSVGLMGSTEAFF. The full variable domain, its missing parts supplied by reference TRBV29-1 and TRBJ1-1, is SAVISQKPSRDICQRGTSLTIQCQVDSQVTMMFWYRQQPGQSLTLIATANQGSEATYESGFVIDKFPISRPNLTFSTLTVSNMSPEDSSIYLCSVGLMGSTEAFFGQGTRLTVV.

This clonotype was recorded only once. A much more abundant neighbour one base away suggests this may be a read error. CDR3 in DNA: TGTGCCAGCAGCAAAACAGGAGACACCATATATTTT. As protein: CASSKTGDTIYF. The genes are TRBV12-3 or TRBV12-4 and TRBJ1-3; TRBD1 might be the D (5 bases). The ends were cut back, 6 bases at V and 8 bases at J, with 11 bases in the middle. The CDR3 is made up of 12 amino acids.

This clonotype was recorded at least ten times. The V call is TRBV11-2, the J call TRBJ2-7; D perhaps matches TRBD1 (5 bases). The length of the CDR3 is 17 residues. Between the trimmed V and J ends, which lost 0 bases and 2 bases, there was a span of 17 bases. CDR1 and CDR2 from the germline V gene are SGHAT and FQNNGV. Written as DNA, the CDR3 is TGTGCCAGCAGCTTAGATTCCCCAGGGTTAATCGCCTACGAGCAGTACTTC. Protein: CASSLDSPGLIAYEQYF. Complete variable domain (other parts from reference TRBV11-2 and TRBJ2-7): EAGVAQSPRYKIIEKRQSVAFWCNPISGHATLYWYQQILGQGPKLLIQFQNNGVVDDSQLPKDRFSAERLKGVDSTLKIQPAKLEDSAVYLCASSLDSPGLIAYEQYFGPGTRLTVT.

In this sample, this clonotype turned up many times. The chain has TRBV11-2 and TRBJ2-1, with unresolved D. Germline V gene data show CDR1 as SGHAT and CDR2 as FQNNGV. V shed 0 bases and J shed 8 bases, with 17 bases lying between them. The CDR3 has 16 residues. CDR3 in amino acids: CASSLDLGSPKDEQFF. The CDR3 DNA reads TGTGCCAGCAGCTTAGATCTGGGCTCACCTAAAGATGAGCAGTTCTTC.

This clonotype has ten or more counts. The J gene is TRBJ1-2, the V gene TRBV6-1; tentatively, D is TRBD1 (6 bases). Trimming removed 6 bases from V and 4 bases from J, with 12 bases in between. CDR1 is MNHNS and CDR2 is SASEGT in the germline V gene. This CDR3 has 13 amino acids. The CDR3 bases are TGTGCCAGCAGACCGACAGGAGGCTATGGCTACACCTTC. It codes for CASRPTGGYGYTF.

This clonotype was counted between two and nine times. The V call is TRBV5-1, the J call TRBJ1-4; D is ambiguous. CDR1 and CDR2 from the germline V gene are SGHRS and YFSETQ. Trimming shortened V by 0 bases and J by 4 bases, and 10 bases separated the two germline ends. This CDR3 has 15 amino acids. The DNA of the CDR3 is TGCGCCAGCAGCTTGGCCGCGGGGATTAATGAAAAACTGTTTTTT. Its translation is CASSLAAGINEKLFF.

Points on this clonotype: This may be a read error: a much more frequent sequence differs by one nucleotide. The chain uses TRBV6-1 and TRBJ2-7, with 9 bases aligning to TRBD2. This CDR3 comprises 15 residues. V shed 5 bases and J 0 bases; nucleotides not matched to a gene: 5. Per the germline V gene, CDR1 is MNHNS and CDR2 is SASEGT. CDR3 DNA: TGTGCCAGCAGTAGGCCACTAGCGGGCTCCTACGAGCAGTACTTC. This encodes CASSRPLAGSYEQYF.

The gene calls are TRBV18 and TRBJ2-5, with 8 bases identical to TRBD1. CDR1 is KGHSH, CDR2 LQKENI, per germline. J was trimmed by 3 bases and V by 0 bases; bases with no gene match: 6. The CDR3 contains 16 residues. The CDR3 here is CASSPPSGTGKETQYF. CDR3 bases: TGTGCCAGCTCACCACCCTCCGGGACAGGAAAAGAGACCCAGTACTTC.

This clonotype was counted between two and nine times. V gene TRBV13 combines with J gene TRBJ2-5, with TRBD2 identical over 10 bases. V lost 0 bases and J lost 2; bases outside the gene matches: 6. Germline CDR1 reads PRHDT; CDR2 reads FYEKMQ (reference sequence). The CDR3 has 17 residues. CDR3 in DNA: TGTGCCAGCAGCTTAGGCCTAGCGGGAGTGGGGCAAGAGACCCAGTACTTC. This gives the protein CASSLGLAGVGQETQYF.

This clonotype came up many times. V and J are TRBV28 and TRBJ2-7, with D perhaps matching TRBD2 (6 bases). Germline V lookup: CDR1 MDHEN, CDR2 SYDVKM. V lost 5 bases, J lost 6 bases, and 11 bases lay in between. The CDR3 length is 12 residues. CDR3 DNA sequence: TGTGCCAGCAGTCTGGGACTCAGCGAGCAGTACTTC. Translation: CASSLGLSEQYF.

This clonotype was seen at least ten times. This chain joins TRBV4-1 and TRBJ2-1, with 9 nucleotides matching TRBD2. The CDR3 loop spans 15 amino acids. V dropped 2 bases and J dropped 6; count of bases not matched to a gene: 5. CDR1 and CDR2 from the germline V gene are MGHRA and YSYEKL. CDR3 sequence reads: CASSQPGLASNEQFF. The CDR3 coding sequence is TGCGCCAGCAGCCAACCGGGACTAGCCTCCAATGAGCAGTTCTTC.

This clonotype was counted at least ten times. Relative to the germline gene, one junction end is altered; a read error may explain this. J is TRBJ2-2 and V is TRBV5-1; D unclear. CDR1 and CDR2 from the germline V gene are SGHRS and YFSETQ. The CDR3 runs to 15 residues. The CDR3 coding sequence is TGTGCCAGCAGCTTAAGGACGGGGAACACCGGGGAGCTGTTTTTT. Translating it yields CASSLRTGNTGELFF.

This clonotype was picked up many times. The chain carries TRBV6-6 and TRBJ1-5, with D possibly matching TRBD1 (5 bases). There are 15 residues in the CDR3. The V end was cut by 2 bases, the J end by 4 bases, with 12 bases between. Germline loops: CDR1 MNHNY, CDR2 SVGAGI (reference sequence). DNA of the CDR3: TGTGCCAGCAGTTACCCCGGGGCCAAAAATCAGCCCCAGCATTTT. Translating gives CASSYPGAKNQPQHF.

This clonotype was found many times. J is TRBJ1-3 and V is TRBV12-3 or TRBV12-4, with unresolved D. Trimming shortened V by 10 bases and J by 0 bases, and 10 bases separated the two germline ends. The CDR3 length is 13 residues. The CDR3 loop is CATSETSGNTIYF. In nucleotides, the CDR3 is TGTGCCACCTCGGAAACCTCTGGAAACACCATATATTTT.

This clonotype was seen ten or more times. The chain carries TRBV6-1 and TRBJ2-7, with TRBD2 identical over 8 bases. The junction had 5 bases not matched to a gene; V was cut back by 3 bases and J by 1 base. Germline CDR1 and CDR2: MNHNS and SASEGT. This CDR3 is built from 15 residues. The CDR3 loop reads CASSDEASGSYEQYF. The CDR3, as DNA: TGTGCCAGCAGTGACGAGGCTAGCGGGTCCTACGAGCAGTACTTC.

Ten or more counts support this clonotype. The rearrangement uses TRBV4-1 and TRBJ2-5; 8 bases map to TRBD2. Trimming cost V 4 bases and J 3 bases; bases outside gene matches: 7. CDR3 length equals 15 residues. CDR1 and CDR2 from the germline V gene are MGHRA and YSYEKL. In DNA form, the CDR3 reads TGCGCCAGCAGCCCCAGCGGGAGTCTGGAAGAGACCCAGTACTTC. This sequence encodes CASSPSGSLEETQYF.

The rearrangement joins TRBV6-5 to TRBJ1-6; no clear D gene. Germline CDR1 reads MNHEY; CDR2 reads SVGAGI. The V and J ends lost 3 bases and 8 bases respectively, with 11 bases between them. The CDR3 has 14 residues. The CDR3 sequence is CASSYAGVYSPLHF. In DNA, the CDR3 is TGTGCCAGCAGTTATGCCGGGGTTTATTCACCCCTCCACTTT.

This clonotype was observed at least ten times. The chain uses TRBV28 and TRBJ2-5; 7 positions agree with TRBD2. The J segment lost 2 bases and the V segment lost 8 bases, leaving 20 bases of the junction unmatched. The germline CDR1 and CDR2 sequences are MDHEN and SYDVKM. The CDR3 has 18 amino acids. CDR3 region: CASFMLRAPGGLQETQYF. CDR3 nucleotide sequence: TGTGCCAGCTTCATGTTGAGGGCCCCGGGGGGATTACAAGAGACCCAGTACTTC.

This clonotype was counted a few times. As DNA, the CDR3 is TGCAGTGCTCTCAGGACAGGGAACACTGAAGCTTTCTTT. This sequence encodes CSALRTGNTEAFF. The chain joins TRBV20-1 to TRBJ1-1, with TRBD1 identical over 7 bases. Trimming took 5 bases from V and 1 from J; bases not matched to a gene: 4. Germline CDR1 and CDR2: DFQATT and SNEGSKA (reference sequence). The CDR3 extends over 13 amino acids.

This clonotype came up many times. The chain joins TRBV3-1 to TRBJ2-7; 7 bases agree with TRBD2. The V and J ends lost 0 bases and 1 base, in that order; junction bases with no gene match: 3. Germline loops: CDR1 LGHDT, CDR2 YNNKEL (reference sequence). The length of the CDR3 is 15 residues. CDR3 sequence reads: CASSQDHSGSYEQYF. The DNA of the CDR3 is TGTGCCAGCAGCCAAGATCATAGCGGGTCCTACGAGCAGTACTTC.

There are many counts of this clonotype. The chain uses TRBV6-1 and TRBJ2-2; unclear D gene. Germline V lookup: CDR1 MNHNS, CDR2 SASEGT. This CDR3 spans 13 amino acids. V lost 1 base to trimming and J lost 7 bases, with 7 bases between them. This CDR3 reads CASSEVGRGELFF. In nucleotides, the CDR3 is TGTGCCAGCAGTGAAGTAGGGCGCGGGGAGCTGTTTTTT.

CDR3 sequence (DNA): TGTGCCAGCAGCCAAGATGTTTCGGGAAACACCATATATTTT. It encodes CASSQDVSGNTIYF. V and J are TRBV3-1 and TRBJ1-3, with D unclear. V was pared by 0 bases and J by 4 bases, with 7 bases between. Germline V CDR1 and CDR2: LGHDT, YNNKEL (reference sequence). This CDR3 has 14 residues.

This clonotype was detected only a few times. The genes are TRBV12-3 or TRBV12-4 and TRBJ1-1, with D possibly TRBD1 on 6 matching bases. Trimming stripped 9 bases from V and 4 bases from J, with 18 bases between. The CDR3 runs to 14 residues. The CDR3 is CASLGGARSTEAFF. The CDR3 nucleotides read TGTGCCAGTTTGGGGGGGGCGCGGAGCACTGAAGCTTTCTTT.

In its sample, this clonotype was seen many times. The chain is built from TRBV2 and TRBJ1-2; the D gene is possibly TRBD1 (6 bases). Germline values: CDR1 SNHLY, CDR2 FYNNEI. The CDR3 is 15 amino acids. The germline V and J ends were trimmed by 7 bases and 0 bases, with 15 bases remaining between them. CDR3 nucleotide sequence: TGTGCCAGCAAAAGGGACACCAACACTAACTATGGCTACACCTTC. This encodes CASKRDTNTNYGYTF.

This clonotype was picked up many times. The chain is built from TRBV29-1 and TRBJ1-1; D remains ambiguous. CDR1 is SQVTM and CDR2 is ANQGSEA in the germline V gene. V lost 2 bases and J lost 11, with 18 bases in between. The CDR3 totals 13 residues. CDR3: CSVELHPEQTAFF. The CDR3 coding sequence is TGCAGCGTTGAACTACACCCGGAGCAGACGGCTTTCTTT.

The chain employs TRBV5-5 and TRBJ1-2; TRBD1 matches 7 bases. This CDR3 has 15 residues. V shed 4 bases, J shed 4 bases, and the junction held 10 bases outside the gene matches. Germline V gene data show CDR1 as SGHKS and CDR2 as YYEKEE (reference sequence). The DNA of the CDR3 is TGTGCCAGCAGCCCGCGACAGGGAGCGACCTATGGCTACACCTTC. Its translation is CASSPRQGATYGYTF.

Remarks on this clonotype: The missing conserved phenylalanine or tryptophan at the end of this CDR3 makes a read error likely. The chain employs TRBV9 and TRBJ2-7; D not resolved. Deletions cut 6 bases from V and 0 bases from J, with 13 bases between. The length of the CDR3 is 14 residues. Germline CDR1 and CDR2: SGDLS and YYNGEE. This CDR3 reads CASTPGPSSYEQYS. CDR3 sequence (DNA): TGTGCCAGCACCCCTGGACCGAGCTCCTACGAGCAGTACTCC.

This clonotype has more than one count but fewer than ten. A single base separates this from a much larger clone, so it may be a read error. This CDR3 reads CASSPSTSGRRNEQFF. The DNA for the CDR3 is TGTGCCAGCAGCCCCTCGACTAGCGGGAGACGTAATGAGCAGTTCTTC. The J gene is TRBJ2-1, the V gene TRBV11-3, with 12 bases aligning to TRBD2. Germline V lookup: CDR1 SGHNT, CDR2 YENEEA. This CDR3 is built from 16 residues. Germline trimming cut 5 bases from V and 7 bases from J; bases unmatched to any gene: 9.

This clonotype was recorded at least ten times. The chain combines TRBV28 with TRBJ2-7; the D gene could be TRBD1 or TRBD2 (5 bases each). The CDR3 covers 14 residues. Trimming removed 8 bases at V and 0 bases at J, with 14 bases between. Germline V gene sequence: CDR1 MDHEN, CDR2 SYDVKM. CDR3 coding DNA: TGTGCCAGCGGGGGTGGGGCTGGCTCCTACGAGCAGTACTTC. Translation: CASGGGAGSYEQYF.